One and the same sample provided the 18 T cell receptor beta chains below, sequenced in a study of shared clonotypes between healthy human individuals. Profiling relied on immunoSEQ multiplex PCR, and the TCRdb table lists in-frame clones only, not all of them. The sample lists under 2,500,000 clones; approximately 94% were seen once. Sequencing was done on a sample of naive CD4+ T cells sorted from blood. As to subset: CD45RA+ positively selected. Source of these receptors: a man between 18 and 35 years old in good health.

This CDR3 reads CASSPNRGPQETQYF. CDR3 nucleotides: TGTGCCAGCAGCCCTAACAGGGGACCTCAAGAGACCCAGTACTTC. V usage is TRBV7-3 and J usage is TRBJ2-5; 7 nucleotides match TRBD1. Germline V gene lookup returns CDR1 SGHTA and CDR2 FQGTGA. Germline trimming cut 5 bases from V and 2 bases from J; bases unmatched to any gene: 8. The CDR3 extends over 15 amino acids.

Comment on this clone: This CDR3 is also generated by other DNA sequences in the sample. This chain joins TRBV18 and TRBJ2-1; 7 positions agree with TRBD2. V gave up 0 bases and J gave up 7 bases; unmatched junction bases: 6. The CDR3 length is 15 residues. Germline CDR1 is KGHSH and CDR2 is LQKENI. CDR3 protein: CASSPPGRGGNEQFF. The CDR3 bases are TGTGCCAGCTCACCACCAGGTCGCGGGGGAAATGAGCAGTTCTTC.

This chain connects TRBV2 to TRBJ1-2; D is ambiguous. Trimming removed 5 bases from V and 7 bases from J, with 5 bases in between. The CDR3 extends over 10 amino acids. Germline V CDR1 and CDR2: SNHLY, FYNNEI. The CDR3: CASSQRGYTF. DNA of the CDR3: TGTGCCAGCAGTCAGCGTGGCTACACCTTC. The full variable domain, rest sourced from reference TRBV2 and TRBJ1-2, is EPEVTQTPSHQVTQMGQEVILRCVPISNHLYFYWYRQILGQKVEFLVSFYNNEISEKSEIFDDQFSVERPDGSNFTLKIRSTKLEDSAMYFCASSQRGYTFGSGTRLTVV.

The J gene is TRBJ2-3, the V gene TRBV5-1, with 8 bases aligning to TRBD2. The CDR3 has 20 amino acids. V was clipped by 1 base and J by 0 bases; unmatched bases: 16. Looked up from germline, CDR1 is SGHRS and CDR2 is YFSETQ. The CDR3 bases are TGCGCCAGCAGCTTGTTCTATGGTCCAAGCGGGGGAGCTAGCACAGATACGCAGTATTTT. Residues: CASSLFYGPSGGASTDTQYF. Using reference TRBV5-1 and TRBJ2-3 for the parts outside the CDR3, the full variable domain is KAGVTQTPRYLIKTRGQQVTLSCSPISGHRSVSWYQQTPGQGLQFLFEYFSETQRNKGNFPGRFSGRQFSNSRSEMNVSTLELGDSALYLCASSLFYGPSGGASTDTQYFGPGTRLTVL.

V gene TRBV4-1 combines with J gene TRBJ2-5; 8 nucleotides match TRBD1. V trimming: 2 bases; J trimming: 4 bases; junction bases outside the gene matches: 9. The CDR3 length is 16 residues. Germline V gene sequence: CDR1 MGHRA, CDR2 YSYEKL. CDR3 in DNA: TGCGCCAGCAGCCAATCCAGGGGGCACCCGGTAGAGACCCAGTACTTC. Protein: CASSQSRGHPVETQYF.

The CDR3 spells CASSFRARNSPLHF. CDR3 nucleotide sequence: TGTGCCAGCAGCTTTCGAGCTAGGAATTCACCCCTCCACTTT. The rearrangement joins TRBV11-2 to TRBJ1-6; D gene ambiguous. Germline loops: CDR1 SGHAT, CDR2 FQNNGV. V was trimmed by 3 bases and J by 7 bases, leaving 10 bases between them. The CDR3 sequence is 14 residues long.

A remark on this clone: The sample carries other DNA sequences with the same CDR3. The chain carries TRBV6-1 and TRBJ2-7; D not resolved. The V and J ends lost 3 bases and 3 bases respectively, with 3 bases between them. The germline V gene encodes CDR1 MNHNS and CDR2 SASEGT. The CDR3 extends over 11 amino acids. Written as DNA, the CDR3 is TGTGCCAGCAGTGATCACTACGAGCAGTACTTC. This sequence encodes CASSDHYEQYF.

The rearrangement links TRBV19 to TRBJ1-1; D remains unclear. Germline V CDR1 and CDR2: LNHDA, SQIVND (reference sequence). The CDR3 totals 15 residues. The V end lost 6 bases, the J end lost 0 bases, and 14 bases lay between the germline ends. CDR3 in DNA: TGTGCCAGTAGCCCCCCAGGAAGCCTGAACACTGAAGCTTTCTTT. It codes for CASSPPGSLNTEAFF.

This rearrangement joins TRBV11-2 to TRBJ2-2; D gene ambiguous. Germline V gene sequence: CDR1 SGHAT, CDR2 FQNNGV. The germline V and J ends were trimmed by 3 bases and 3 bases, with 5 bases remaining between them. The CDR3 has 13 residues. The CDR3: CASSFRYTGELFF. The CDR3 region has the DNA TGTGCCAGCAGCTTCAGATACACCGGGGAGCTGTTTTTT.

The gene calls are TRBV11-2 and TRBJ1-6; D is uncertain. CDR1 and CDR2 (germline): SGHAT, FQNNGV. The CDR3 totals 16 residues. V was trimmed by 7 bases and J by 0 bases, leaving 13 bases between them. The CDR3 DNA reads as TGTGCCAGCACCCTAAGCAGGAGCTCCTATAATTCACCCCTCCACTTT. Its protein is CASTLSRSSYNSPLHF. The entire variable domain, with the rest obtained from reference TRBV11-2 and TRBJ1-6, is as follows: EAGVAQSPRYKIIEKRQSVAFWCNPISGHATLYWYQQILGQGPKLLIQFQNNGVVDDSQLPKDRFSAERLKGVDSTLKIQPAKLEDSAVYLCASTLSRSSYNSPLHFGNGTRLTVT.

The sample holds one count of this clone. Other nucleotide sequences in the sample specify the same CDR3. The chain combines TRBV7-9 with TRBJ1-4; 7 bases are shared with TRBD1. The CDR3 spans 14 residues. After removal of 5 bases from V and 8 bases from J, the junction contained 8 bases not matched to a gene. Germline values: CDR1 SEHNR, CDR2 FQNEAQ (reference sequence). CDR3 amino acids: CASSLDRAGEKLFF. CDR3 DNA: TGTGCCAGCAGCCTCGACAGGGCCGGGGAAAAACTGTTTTTT. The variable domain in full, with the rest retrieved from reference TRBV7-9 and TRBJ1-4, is DTGVSQNPRHKITKRGQNVTFRCDPISEHNRLYWYRQTLGQGPEFLTYFQNEAQLEKSRLLSDRFSAERPKGSFSTLEIQRTEQGDSAMYLCASSLDRAGEKLFFGSGTQLSVL.

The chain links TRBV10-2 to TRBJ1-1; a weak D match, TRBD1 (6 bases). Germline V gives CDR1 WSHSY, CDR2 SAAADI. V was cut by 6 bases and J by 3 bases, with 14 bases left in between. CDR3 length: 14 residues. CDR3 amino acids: CASSDPGVDTEAFF. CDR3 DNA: TGCGCCAGCAGCGACCCAGGGGTCGACACTGAAGCTTTCTTT.

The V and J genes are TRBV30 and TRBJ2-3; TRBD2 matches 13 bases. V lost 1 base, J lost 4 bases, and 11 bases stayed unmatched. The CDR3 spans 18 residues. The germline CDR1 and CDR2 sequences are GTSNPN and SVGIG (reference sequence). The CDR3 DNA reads TGTGCCTGGAGTGATATGTGGGTACTAGCGGGGGGGGCAGATACGCAGTATTTT. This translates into CAWSDMWVLAGGADTQYF.

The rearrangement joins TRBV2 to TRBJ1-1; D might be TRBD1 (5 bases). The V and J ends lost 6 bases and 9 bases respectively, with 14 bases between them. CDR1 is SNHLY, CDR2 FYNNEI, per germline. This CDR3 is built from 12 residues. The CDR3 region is CASRGDGGKAFF. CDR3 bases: TGTGCCAGCAGGGGGGACGGCGGCAAAGCTTTCTTT.

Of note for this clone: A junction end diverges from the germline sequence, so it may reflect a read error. CDR3 protein: CASSQLQLGLPTSYGQYF. The CDR3, as DNA: TGCGCCAGCAGCCAACTACAGTTGGGACTACCGACATCCTACGGGCAGTACTTC. This chain uses TRBV4-1 with TRBJ2-7, with 7 bases matching TRBD2. This CDR3 contains 18 residues. Looked up from germline, CDR1 is MGHRA and CDR2 is YSYEKL.

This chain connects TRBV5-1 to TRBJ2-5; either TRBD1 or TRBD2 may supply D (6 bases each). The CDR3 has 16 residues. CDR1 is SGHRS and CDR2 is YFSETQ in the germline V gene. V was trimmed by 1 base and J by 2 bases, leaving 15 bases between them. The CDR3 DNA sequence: TGCGCCAGCAGCTTGAGTCCGGGGGCAGGTCAAGAGACCCAGTACTTC. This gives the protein CASSLSPGAGQETQYF.

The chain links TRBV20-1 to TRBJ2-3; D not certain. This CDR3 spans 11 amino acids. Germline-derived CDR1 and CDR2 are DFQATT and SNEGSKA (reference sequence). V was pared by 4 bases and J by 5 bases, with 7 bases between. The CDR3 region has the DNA TGCAGTGCTACCCCGAGAGATACGCAGTATTTT. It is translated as CSATPRDTQYF.

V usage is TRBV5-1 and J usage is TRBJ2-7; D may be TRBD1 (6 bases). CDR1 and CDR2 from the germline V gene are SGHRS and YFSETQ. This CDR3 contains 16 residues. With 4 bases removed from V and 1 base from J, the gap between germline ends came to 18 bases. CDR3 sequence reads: CASSPAPQGSSYEQYF. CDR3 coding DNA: TGCGCCAGCAGCCCAGCCCCACAGGGATCGTCCTACGAGCAGTACTTC.